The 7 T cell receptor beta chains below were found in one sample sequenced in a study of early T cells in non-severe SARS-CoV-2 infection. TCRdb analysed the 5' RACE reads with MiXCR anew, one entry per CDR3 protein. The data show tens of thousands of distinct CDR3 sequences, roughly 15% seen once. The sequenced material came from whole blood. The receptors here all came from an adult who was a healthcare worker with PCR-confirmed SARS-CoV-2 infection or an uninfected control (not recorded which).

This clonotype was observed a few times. The CDR3 region is CASSSGTGWNNSPLHF. CDR3 coding DNA: TGTGCCAGCAGCTCCGGGACAGGGTGGAATAATTCACCCCTCCACTTT. The chain combines TRBV12-3 or TRBV12-4 with TRBJ1-6, with 9 bases fitting TRBD1. The CDR3 runs 16 residues. V was clipped by 6 bases and J by 5 bases; unmatched bases: 8.

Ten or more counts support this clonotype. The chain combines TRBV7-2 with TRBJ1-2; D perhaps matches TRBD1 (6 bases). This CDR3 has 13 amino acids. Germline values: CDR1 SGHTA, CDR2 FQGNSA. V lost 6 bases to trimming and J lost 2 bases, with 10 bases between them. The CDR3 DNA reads TGTGCCAGCAGTACAGGGTGGAACTATGGCTACACCTTC. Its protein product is CASSTGWNYGYTF. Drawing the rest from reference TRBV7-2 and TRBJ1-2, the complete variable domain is GAGVSQSPSNKVTEKGKDVELRCDPISGHTALYWYRQSLGQGLEFLIYFQGNSAPDKSGLPSDRFSAERTGGSVSTLTIQRTQQEDSAVYLCASSTGWNYGYTFGSGTRLTVV.

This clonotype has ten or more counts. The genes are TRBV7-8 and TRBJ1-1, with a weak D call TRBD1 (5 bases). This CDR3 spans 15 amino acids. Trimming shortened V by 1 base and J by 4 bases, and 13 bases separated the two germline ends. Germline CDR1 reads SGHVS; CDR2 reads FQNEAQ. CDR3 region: CASSLGGDARTEAFF. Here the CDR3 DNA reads TGTGCCAGCAGCTTAGGGGGGGACGCCCGCACTGAAGCTTTCTTT.

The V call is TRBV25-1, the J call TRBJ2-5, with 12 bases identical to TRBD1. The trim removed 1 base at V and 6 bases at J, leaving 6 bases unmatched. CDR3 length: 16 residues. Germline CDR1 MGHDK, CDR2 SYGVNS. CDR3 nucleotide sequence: TGTGCCAGCAGTGAATGGGGGGACAGGGGGCGGAAGACCCAGTACTTC. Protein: CASSEWGDRGRKTQYF.

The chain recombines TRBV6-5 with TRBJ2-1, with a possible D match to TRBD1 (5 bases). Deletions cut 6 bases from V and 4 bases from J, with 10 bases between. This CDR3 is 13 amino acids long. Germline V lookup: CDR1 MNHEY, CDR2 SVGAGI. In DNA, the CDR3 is TGTGCCAGCAGACCCAGGGAATACAATGAGCAGTTCTTC. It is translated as CASRPREYNEQFF.

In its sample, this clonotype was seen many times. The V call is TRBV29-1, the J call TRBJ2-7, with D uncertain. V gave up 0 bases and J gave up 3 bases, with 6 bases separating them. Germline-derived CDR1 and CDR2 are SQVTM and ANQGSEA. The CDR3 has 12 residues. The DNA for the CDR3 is TGCAGCGTTGAAGACCAACTCTACGAGCAGTACTTC. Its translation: CSVEDQLYEQYF.

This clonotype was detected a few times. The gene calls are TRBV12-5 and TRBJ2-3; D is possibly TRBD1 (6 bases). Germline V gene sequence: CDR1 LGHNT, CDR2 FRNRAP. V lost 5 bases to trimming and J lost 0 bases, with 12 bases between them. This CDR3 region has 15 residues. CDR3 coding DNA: TGTGCTAGTGGTCCAGGGGACACAAGCACAGATACGCAGTATTTT. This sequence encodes CASGPGDTSTDTQYF.